These T cell receptor beta chains were read from a single sample in a study of control samples from healthy donors and cancer patients. Sequenced by immunoSEQ multiplex PCR; TCRdb stores in-frame clones only, minus some. There are 140,000 to 150,000 clones in the sample; about 90% occur only once, and approximately 2.9% lies in the top ten. Sequencing was carried out using blood. The receptors were sampled from a man younger than 40 in good health. Each CDR3 is given with its conserved first and last residue. Rows give clone size only sometimes, using once, few, many, or a class for an expanded clone.

>TRBJ1-5|TRBV2|-
CASSRDFDQPQHF
>TRBJ1-1|TRBV4-1|-
CASSQPGGTEAFF
>TRBJ2-4|TRBV5-4|-
CASSLESAGNIQYF
>TRBJ2-7|TRBV6-5|-
CASSYAGSEQYF
>TRBJ1-5|TRBV6-2/TRBV6-3|-
CASSPRGPGAPQPQHF
>TRBJ1-4|TRBV19|once
CASSFRGDREKLFF
>TRBJ1-1|TRBV5-6|once
CASSLSVNTEAFF
>TRBJ1-2|TRBV30|-
CAWSARQREPWNGYTF
>TRBJ1-3|TRBV11-2|-
CASSPRLSGNTIYF
>TRBJ2-7|TRBV3-1/TRBV3-2|-
CASSQWGRGVTYEQYF
>TRBJ1-2|TRBV28|once
CASSSHYGYTF
>TRBJ2-3|TRBV9|once
CASSVMGRGGRGTDTQYF
>TRBJ2-3|TRBV5-8|-
CASSLAGDNTDTQYF
>TRBJ1-1|TRBV6-4|-
CASSDRPGTEAFF
>TRBJ1-5|TRBV4-2|-
CASSQGGQGDNQPQHF
>TRBJ1-2|TRBV29-1|-
CSVGLSGGQGGYTF
>TRBJ2-5|TRBV10-3|-
CAISTTGTGLGTQYF
>TRBJ2-7|TRBV7-8|-
CASSQGEYVIYEQYF
>TRBJ1-2|TRBV12-3/TRBV12-4|-
CASSPGTAYGYTF
>TRBJ1-5|TRBV6-6|-
CASSYSGQNDQPQHF
>TRBJ1-4|TRBV28|-
CASSAMRDNGEKLFF
>TRBJ2-1|TRBV27|-
CASSLRLAGFNEQFF
>TRBJ2-3|TRBV5-6|-
CASSVSRGQSTDTQYF
>TRBJ1-6|TRBV7-2|-
CASSSGQGNNSPLHF
>TRBJ1-6|TRBV6-5|-
CASSSLGRSPLHF
>TRBJ1-5|TRBV27|once
CASSSSGATGSNQPQHF
>TRBJ1-1|TRBV19|-
CASRLDRNTEAFF
>TRBJ1-1|TRBV28|-
CASSEKTGGFEAFF
>TRBJ2-7|TRBV30|-
CAWSLLLQGGPYEQYF
>TRBJ2-3|TRBV11-1|-
CASSFYLGRSTDTQYF
>TRBJ2-3|TRBV28|-
CASSLYPFGQGASTDTQYF
>TRBJ1-1|TRBV5-1|-
CASSSQQGNTEAFF
>TRBJ2-7|TRBV5-4|-
CASSLDTGGLSYEQYF
>TRBJ2-2|TRBV7-2|-
CASSLVSGAGELFF
>TRBJ2-3|TRBV5-1|-
CASGRDRGTDTQYF
>TRBJ1-5|TRBV7-9|-
CASSLGRGGVDQPQHF
>TRBJ2-1|TRBV10-3|-
CAIKDRGLYNEQFF
>TRBJ2-3|TRBV29-1|-
CSVVTSGGVTDTQYF
>TRBJ1-1|TRBV6-6|-
CASSYTRNTEAFF
>TRBJ2-5|TRBV4-1|-
CASSQPASGGETQYF
>TRBJ2-7|TRBV7-9|many
CASSLSGGKFYEQYF
>TRBJ2-7|TRBV2|-
CASTGSSSSYEQYF
>TRBJ1-6|TRBV6-1|-
CASSQQVYNSPLHF
>TRBJ1-2|TRBV20-1|-
CSARARGGYTF
>TRBJ2-7|TRBV27|-
CASSEVPGHYEQYF
>TRBJ2-1|TRBV7-3|-
CASSLTGISSGVLSYNEQFF
>TRBJ2-1|TRBV11-1|-
CASGLGTGDYNEQFF
>TRBJ2-7|TRBV5-1|-
CASSLAPGGVDEQYF
>TRBJ2-3|TRBV7-3|-
CASSFGTSTDTQYF
>TRBJ1-1|TRBV6-5|-
CASSSRTNTEAFF
>TRBJ1-4|TRBV7-8|-
CASSFRRGANEKLFF
>TRBJ1-2|TRBV2|-
CASSDKGYGYTF
>TRBJ2-1|TRBV24-1|once
CATSDATSGALWEQFF
>TRBJ1-3|TRBV10-3|-
CAIRGTGAGNTIYF
>TRBJ1-1|TRBV28|-
CASRSDRDTEAFF
>TRBJ1-3|TRBV12-3/TRBV12-4|once
CASSPTGTGLYF
>TRBJ1-4|TRBV6-5|-
CASNGGGEKLFF
>TRBJ1-3|TRBV2|-
CASSAANTIYF
>TRBJ1-1|TRBV7-3|-
CASSYRVGTEAFF
>TRBJ2-1|TRBV6-5|once
CASTMGRWSNEQFF